The 17 T cell receptor beta chains below were found in one sample sequenced in a study of control samples from healthy donors and cancer patients. Generated by immunoSEQ multiplex PCR, the TCRdb table keeps only in-frame clones and is missing some. The table has approximately 150,000 clones, 75% to 95% seen once; the top ten hold roughly 3.2%. What was sequenced was blood. The receptor set was obtained from a man aged 25 to 40 in good health.

This chain links TRBV18 with TRBJ1-1, with 10 bases matching TRBD1. Germline lookup yields CDR1 KGHSH and CDR2 LQKENI. With 5 bases clipped from V and 7 bases from J, the junction kept 4 bases outside the gene matches. The length of the CDR3 is 13 residues. Here the CDR3 DNA reads TGTGCCAGCTCATCCGGACAGGGGGTTGAAGCTTTCTTT. Translating gives CASSSGQGVEAFF.

V gene TRBV19 combines with J gene TRBJ1-1; 7 nucleotides line up with TRBD1. J gave up 4 bases and V 9 bases, and 14 bases lay outside the gene matches. CDR1 and CDR2 (germline): LNHDA, SQIVND (reference sequence). The CDR3 contains 15 residues. CDR3 nucleotide sequence: TGTGCCAGCAAACAGGGACAGCGTCTGGGCACTGAAGCTTTCTTT. Translating it yields CASKQGQRLGTEAFF.

V usage is TRBV7-8 and J usage is TRBJ1-5, with D perhaps matching TRBD1 (6 bases). V dropped 1 base and J dropped 6 bases, with 13 bases sitting between them. Per germline, CDR1 SGHVS and CDR2 FQNEAQ. The CDR3 contains 15 residues. The CDR3 spells CASSLEGGGGQPQHF. As DNA, the CDR3 is TGTGCCAGCAGCTTAGAAGGAGGGGGTGGTCAGCCCCAGCATTTT.

V gene TRBV6-5 combines with J gene TRBJ2-1; TRBD1 matches at 9 bases. From germline, CDR1 is MNHEY and CDR2 SVGAGI. The ends lost 0 bases at V and 7 bases at J; junction bases unmatched: 4. There are 15 residues in the CDR3. CDR3 nucleotide sequence: TGTGCCAGCAGTTACTCGAGGACAGGGGTTAATGAGCAGTTCTTC. Translation: CASSYSRTGVNEQFF.

The chain carries TRBV10-2 and TRBJ1-5; D uncertain. CDR3 length: 13 amino acids. Per the germline V gene, CDR1 is WSHSY and CDR2 is SAAADI. Trimming cost V 2 bases and J 8 bases, with 10 bases left between them. CDR3 in DNA: TGCGCCAGCAGTGAGGGGAGCTTTGAGCCCCAGCATTTT. Protein sequence: CASSEGSFEPQHF.

Concerning this clone: At the DNA level, this CDR3 is encoded by other sequences in the same sample as well. The chain carries TRBV19 and TRBJ1-5, with 7 nucleotides matching TRBD1. J was trimmed by 4 bases and V by 5 bases; bases with no gene match: 2. CDR1 is LNHDA and CDR2 is SQIVND in the germline V gene (reference sequence). CDR3 length equals 13 residues. The CDR3 here is CASSRQGNQPQHF. CDR3 DNA sequence: TGTGCCAGTAGTCGACAGGGTAATCAGCCCCAGCATTTT.

This chain links TRBV19 with TRBJ1-5, with unresolved D. The germline V and J ends were trimmed by 3 bases and 5 bases, with 11 bases remaining between them. This CDR3 region has 14 residues. The V gene's germline CDR1 is LNHDA and CDR2 SQIVND (reference sequence). The DNA of the CDR3 is TGTGCCAGTAGTATTACCGGGGTGGATCAGCCCCAGCATTTT. Amino acid sequence: CASSITGVDQPQHF. Full variable domain (outside the CDR3, taken from reference TRBV19 and TRBJ1-5): DGGITQSPKYLFRKEGQNVTLSCEQNLNHDAMYWYRQDPGQGLRLIYYSQIVNDFQKGDIAEGYSVSREKKESFPLTVTSAQKNPTAFYLCASSITGVDQPQHFGDGTRLSIL.

This clone was detected once. V gene TRBV5-8 combines with J gene TRBJ2-1; TRBD2 aligns across 7 bases. CDR3 length: 16 residues. Germline CDR1 SGHTS, CDR2 YDEGEE. V trimming: 5 bases; J trimming: 7 bases; junction bases outside the gene matches: 15. As DNA, the CDR3 is TGTGCCAGCAGGCCTGCAGGGAGGGGTTATATTAATGAGCAGTTCTTC. As protein: CASRPAGRGYINEQFF. Drawing the rest from reference TRBV5-8 and TRBJ2-1, the complete variable domain is EAGVTQSPTHLIKTRGQQATLRCSPISGHTSVYWYQQALGLGLQFLLWYDEGEERNRGNFPPRFSGRQFPNYSSELNVNALELEDSALYLCASRPAGRGYINEQFFGPGTRLTVL.

The J gene is TRBJ1-2, the V gene TRBV19, with D perhaps matching TRBD1 (6 bases). CDR3 length: 15 amino acids. CDR1 is LNHDA, CDR2 SQIVND, per germline (reference sequence). V shed 7 bases and J shed 6 bases, with 21 bases lying between them. This CDR3 is CASIPNPRGIDGYTF. The DNA of the CDR3 is TGTGCCAGTATCCCAAACCCCAGGGGTATCGATGGCTACACCTTC.

CDR3 residues: CATPHRGGTYNEQFF. The CDR3 DNA sequence: TGTGCCACCCCCCATCGGGGGGGGACTTACAATGAGCAGTTCTTC. V and J are TRBV2 and TRBJ2-1, with 8 bases matching TRBD2. CDR1 SNHLY and CDR2 FYNNEI come from the germline V gene. J was trimmed by 4 bases and V by 10 bases; bases with no gene match: 12. This CDR3 has 15 amino acids.

The count of this clone is one. The rearrangement joins TRBV9 to TRBJ2-3, with unresolved D. Trimming cost V 0 bases and J 4 bases, with 12 bases left between them. The CDR3 consists of 15 residues. The germline CDR1 and CDR2 sequences are SGDLS and YYNGEE. CDR3 sequence (DNA): TGTGCCAGCAGCGTAGACGCGGTCACGGCAGATACGCAGTATTTT. Translation gives CASSVDAVTADTQYF.

This clone has only a few counts. The chain carries TRBV7-8 and TRBJ1-1; no clear D. The V gene's germline CDR1 is SGHVS and CDR2 FQNEAQ. This CDR3 has 14 residues. V was pared by 0 bases and J by 8 bases, with 13 bases between. The CDR3 loop is CASSLARWGKEAFF. In DNA form, the CDR3 reads TGTGCCAGCAGCTTAGCGCGATGGGGTAAGGAAGCTTTCTTT.

The gene calls are TRBV7-9 and TRBJ2-7, with D tentatively TRBD2 (6 bases). V dropped 1 base and J dropped 0 bases, with 10 bases sitting between them. Germline V CDR1 and CDR2: SEHNR, FQNEAQ (reference sequence). The CDR3 extends over 15 amino acids. The CDR3 is CASSLGRGYSYEQYF. The CDR3 nucleotides are TGTGCCAGCAGCTTAGGGAGGGGATACTCCTACGAGCAGTACTTC.

V is TRBV6-5 and J is TRBJ2-5; TRBD1 aligns across 9 bases. This CDR3 region has 16 residues. V lost 2 bases and J lost 5; bases outside the gene matches: 9. Germline V gene sequence: CDR1 MNHEY, CDR2 SVGAGI. The CDR3 region is CASSYARGTGLETQYF. The DNA for the CDR3 is TGTGCCAGCAGTTACGCTCGAGGGACAGGGTTGGAGACCCAGTACTTC.

The V call is TRBV9, the J call TRBJ2-1; the D gene is possibly TRBD1 (6 bases). V lost 0 bases, J lost 9 bases, and 13 bases lay in between. The CDR3 loop spans 14 amino acids. Germline lookup yields CDR1 SGDLS and CDR2 YYNGEE. The CDR3 region is CASSVDGTRIEQFF. The CDR3 region has the DNA TGTGCCAGCAGCGTAGATGGGACAAGAATTGAGCAGTTCTTC.

The chain carries TRBV24-1 and TRBJ2-6, with D maybe TRBD2 (5 bases). Trimming pared 3 bases from V and 0 bases from J, leaving 8 bases between. Germline CDR1 reads KGHDR; CDR2 reads SFDVKD. This CDR3 region has 16 residues. CDR3 bases: TGTGCCACCAGTGATGTCCGGGGCTCTGGGGCCAACGTCCTGACTTTC. This translates into CATSDVRGSGANVLTF.

The CDR3 region is CASSLSGVSYNEQFF. The DNA of the CDR3 is TGTGCCAGTAGTCTTAGCGGGGTATCCTACAATGAGCAGTTCTTC. V usage is TRBV19 and J usage is TRBJ2-1; 8 nucleotides align to TRBD2. CDR3 length: 15 residues. V shed 5 bases and J 1 base; nucleotides not matched to a gene: 4. CDR1 is LNHDA and CDR2 is SQIVND in the germline V gene (reference sequence).